Presented here are 21 T cell receptor beta chains from one specimen sequenced in a study of T cells in women clearing cervical HPV infection. Generated by immunoSEQ multiplex PCR, the TCRdb table keeps only in-frame clones and is missing some. The sample table sets out 15,000 to 20,000 clones. Sequencing used blood buffy coat. Receptors originate from a woman aged 18-70 years with a cervical HPV16 infection that either progressed to CIN3+ or cleared (not recorded which).

Concerning this clone: The read gets to within 3 residues of the CDR3 end, and the germline J gene fills in the rest. The chain recombines TRBV6-1 with TRBJ1-3, with TRBD1 matching 12 bases. Germline V gene data show CDR1 as MNHNS and CDR2 as SASEGT. V lost 4 bases and J lost 7; bases outside the gene matches: 5. CDR3 length: 15 residues. Here the CDR3 reads CASSATGTGGNTIYF. Partial CDR3 DNA: TGTGCCAGCAGTGCGACCGGGACAGGGGGCAACACC.

As concerns this clone: The CDR3 is cut off 3 residues early in the read; its end comes from the germline J gene. The chain carries TRBV6-4 and TRBJ2-3; no clear D gene. The germline CDR1 and CDR2 sequences are MRHNA and SNTAGT. V was trimmed by 4 bases and J by 0 bases, leaving 11 bases between them. CDR3 size: 15 residues. CDR3 DNA (partial): TGTGCCAGCAGTGCAACTACCACTAGCACAGATACG. Amino acids: CASSATTTSTDT. The full CDR3 reads CASSATTTSTDTQYF.

To note about this clone: The read comes to an end 3 residues before the CDR3 does, leaving the germline J gene to fill in the end. The rearrangement joins TRBV3-1 (or the pseudogene TRBV3-2) to TRBJ1-2, with D hard to call. Germline values: CDR1 LGHDT, CDR2 YNNKEL (reference sequence). The CDR3 consists of 12 residues. The DNA read from the CDR3 is TGTGCCAGCAGCCAAGCCCGGCGGGGC. As protein: CASSQARRG. The CDR3 in full is CASSQARRGYTF.

Concerning this clone itself: Coverage ceases 3 residues before the CDR3 finishes, and the germline J gene fills in the end. The chain carries TRBV7-6 and TRBJ2-3, with D possibly matching TRBD2 (5 bases). The CDR3 runs 14 residues. Germline assignment: CDR1 SGHVS and CDR2 FNYEAQ. The CDR3 bases that were read are TGTGCCAGCAGCTTAGAGTCGCCCCCGGGGACG. Protein: CASSLESPPGT. The entire CDR3 reads CASSLESPPGTQYF.

Comment on this clone: The read comes to an end 3 residues before the CDR3 does, leaving the germline J gene to fill in the end. The gene calls are TRBV20-1 and TRBJ2-4; TRBD1 is a possible D gene (5 bases). The V end lost 6 bases, the J end lost 0 bases, and 18 bases lay between the germline ends. Germline CDR1 DFQATT, CDR2 SNEGSKA (reference sequence). There are 16 residues in the CDR3. CDR3 DNA, as far as it was read: TGCAGTGCCAAGCCTCCCAGGGTTGTAGCCAAAAACATT. Translating it yields CSAKPPRVVAKNI. The complete CDR3 sequence is CSAKPPRVVAKNIQYF.

Worth noting for this clone: Read data end 3 residues before the CDR3 end; the end is taken from the germline J gene. The V and J genes are TRBV6-1 and TRBJ1-4; D not resolved. The germline V gene encodes CDR1 MNHNS and CDR2 SASEGT. This CDR3 region has 13 residues. CDR3 bases read: TGTGCCAGCAGTGGGACTATTAGATCACCA. Translating gives CASSGTIRSP. From start to end, the CDR3 is CASSGTIRSPLFF.

Details on this clone: A read error may account for a junction end that differs from germline. The read terminates 3 residues ahead of where the CDR3 ends, so the germline J gene completes it. Other DNA sequences within the sample encode an identical CDR3. The rearrangement joins TRBV30 to TRBJ1-3; possible D gene TRBD1, 5 bases. The CDR3 sequence is 17 residues long. From germline, CDR1 is GTSNPN and CDR2 SVGIG (reference sequence). CDR3 bases read: TGTGCCTGGAATGGCGCCGTGGGGCCGAGCTCTGGAAACACT. Translation gives CAWNGAVGPSSGNT. The complete CDR3 reads CAWNGAVGPSSGNTIYF. The full variable domain, completed using reference TRBV30 and TRBJ1-3, is SQTIHQWPATLVQPVGSPLSLECTVEGTSNPNLYWYRQAAGRGLQLLFYSVGIGQISSEVPQNLSASRPQDRQFILSSKKLLLSDSGFYLCAWNGAVGPSSGNTIYFGEGSWLTVV.

On this clone: The read is 3 residues too short to cover the CDR3 end, so that end is filled in from the germline J gene. The chain recombines TRBV19 with TRBJ2-3; D is unresolved. V was shortened by 3 bases and J by 4 bases, with 5 bases between the two germline ends. Germline CDR1 LNHDA, CDR2 SQIVND (reference sequence). CDR3 length equals 12 residues. Partial CDR3 DNA: TGTGCCAGTAGTATCAGGTCAGATACG. The encoded protein is CASSIRSDT. The full-length CDR3 reads as CASSIRSDTQYF.

As concerns this clone: The sequence runs out 3 residues before the end of the CDR3; the remainder is reconstructed from the germline J gene. This chain connects TRBV20-1 to TRBJ1-3; 11 bases agree with TRBD1. J was trimmed by 4 bases and V by 6 bases; bases with no gene match: 8. In germline, CDR1 is DFQATT, CDR2 SNEGSKA (reference sequence). CDR3 length: 15 residues. The sequenced CDR3 bases are TGCAGTGCCCGGACAGGGGGCTCGTGGGGAAACACC. It codes for CSARTGGSWGNT. In full, the CDR3 is CSARTGGSWGNTIYF.

For this clone: The read finishes 3 residues shy of the CDR3 end, and the germline J gene is used to complete it. This sequence joins TRBV7-8 and TRBJ1-2, with 11 bases identical to TRBD1. V lost 1 base to trimming and J lost 6 bases; unmatched junction nucleotides: 4. The CDR3 runs to 15 residues. In germline, CDR1 is SGHVS, CDR2 FQNEAQ. CDR3 bases read: TGTGCCAGCAGCTTAGGGGGACAGGGGGGAAATGGC. It is translated as CASSLGGQGGNG. The full CDR3 protein is CASSLGGQGGNGYTF.

In regard to this clone: The sequence runs out 3 residues before the end of the CDR3; the remainder is reconstructed from the germline J gene. The chain links TRBV20-1 to TRBJ1-5; D is unclear. The V gene lost 3 bases and the J gene lost 0 bases, with 12 bases spanning the gap. Germline CDR1 reads DFQATT; CDR2 reads SNEGSKA (reference sequence). The CDR3 extends over 15 amino acids. The CDR3 loop reads CSASSRPNSNQPQHF. CDR3 DNA (partial): TGCAGTGCTAGTTCTAGACCGAATAGCAATCAGCCC.

About this clone: The read terminates 3 residues before the CDR3 end, so the remaining end is supplied by the germline J gene. This rearrangement joins TRBV20-1 to TRBJ2-7, with 14 bases aligning to TRBD2. After removal of 5 bases from V and 2 bases from J, the junction contained 2 bases not matched to a gene. This CDR3 has 14 residues. Germline V CDR1 and CDR2: DFQATT, SNEGSKA (reference sequence). CDR3 protein: CSARLAGGTYEQYF. The covered CDR3 bases are TGCAGTGCTCGACTAGCGGGGGGGACCTACGAG.

Details on this clone: The read is 3 residues too short to cover the CDR3 end, so that end is filled in from the germline J gene. The chain couples TRBV19 to TRBJ1-2; D is unclear. Germline V CDR1 and CDR2: LNHDA, SQIVND (reference sequence). The CDR3 is 14 residues long. The DNA read from the CDR3 is TGTGCCAGTAGCGGGGATCCGGGTTACAATGAC. Residues: CASSGDPGYND. The whole CDR3 protein is CASSGDPGYNDYTF. The full variable domain, completed using reference TRBV19 and TRBJ1-2, is DGGITQSPKYLFRKEGQNVTLSCEQNLNHDAMYWYRQDPGQGLRLIYYSQIVNDFQKGDIAEGYSVSREKKESFPLTVTSAQKNPTAFYLCASSGDPGYNDYTFGSGTRLTVV.

A remark on this clone: The CDR3 extends 3 residues past the end of the read, so its final part is completed from the germline J gene. The rearrangement uses TRBV7-6 and TRBJ1-1; maybe TRBD1 (5 bases). Germline lookup yields CDR1 SGHVS and CDR2 FNYEAQ. Trimming removed 5 bases from V and 1 base from J, with 8 bases in between. The CDR3 runs to 13 residues. The CDR3 region is CASSPQENTEAFF. CDR3 bases read: TGTGCCAGCAGCCCACAGGAGAACACTGAA.

As concerns this clone: The read comes to an end 3 residues before the CDR3 does, leaving the germline J gene to fill in the end. This chain connects TRBV7-9 to TRBJ2-4; D is unresolved. Germline V gene lookup returns CDR1 SEHNR and CDR2 FQNEAQ (reference sequence). The CDR3 length is 14 residues. Partial CDR3 DNA: TGTGCCAGCAGCCCCTGGTCAGCTAACTATGGT. Its translation is CASSPWSANYG. The whole CDR3 protein reads CASSPWSANYGQYF. Full variable domain (remainder filled in from reference TRBV7-9 and TRBJ2-4): DTGVSQNPRHKITKRGQNVTFRCDPISEHNRLYWYRQTLGQGPEFLTYFQNEAQLEKSRLLSDRFSAERPKGSFSTLEIQRTEQGDSAMYLCASSPWSANYGQYFGAGTRLSVL.

As concerns this clone: The read falls 3 residues short of the CDR3 end, and the missing part is taken from the germline J gene. The chain employs TRBV6-4 and TRBJ2-3, with D perhaps being TRBD1 or TRBD2 (6 bases each). The CDR3 is 14 amino acids. V lost 4 bases to trimming and J lost 5 bases, with 13 bases between them. From germline, CDR1 is MRHNA and CDR2 SNTAGT. The CDR3 sequence: CASSGDRRGDTQYF. The covered CDR3 bases are TGTGCCAGCAGTGGAGACAGGAGGGGAGATACG.

CDR3 protein: CAVTRFGQEGYTF. Incomplete CDR3 DNA: TGTGCCGTTACCCGTTTCGGACAGGAGGGC. The genes are TRBV30 and TRBJ1-2, with 7 positions matching TRBD1. Read sequence stops 3 residues before the CDR3 end, and the germline J gene provides the missing end. CDR1 and CDR2 (germline): GTSNPN, SVGIG (reference sequence). This CDR3 spans 13 amino acids.

As regards this clone: The sample holds other DNA sequences that translate to the same CDR3. The CDR3 is CSARDWGTGVNYGYTF. The part of the CDR3 DNA that was read is TGCAGTGCTAGAGACTGGGGGACAGGTGTTAACTATGGC. The chain carries TRBV20-1 and TRBJ1-2; 8 bases fit TRBD1. The read is 3 residues too short to cover the CDR3 end, so that end is filled in from the germline J gene. The CDR3 length is 16 residues. With V trimmed by 0 bases and J by 1 base, 7 bases remained unmatched. Per germline, CDR1 DFQATT and CDR2 SNEGSKA (reference sequence).

On this clone itself: Coverage ceases 3 residues before the CDR3 finishes, and the germline J gene fills in the end. This sequence joins TRBV2 and TRBJ2-3; D is possibly TRBD2 (6 bases). CDR3 length: 14 residues. CDR1 and CDR2 from the germline V gene are SNHLY and FYNNEI. CDR3 sequence: CASSESGGRKTQYF. CDR3 DNA (partial): TGTGCCAGCAGTGAATCCGGGGGTCGAAAGACG.

Points on this clone: The read falls 3 residues short of the CDR3 end, and the missing part is taken from the germline J gene. The chain recombines TRBV5-1 with TRBJ1-1, with TRBD1 matching 7 bases. This CDR3 spans 15 amino acids. V lost 4 bases, J lost 6 bases, and 12 bases stayed unmatched. Germline V gene data show CDR1 as SGHRS and CDR2 as YFSETQ. Partial CDR3 DNA: TGCGCCAGCAGCCCTACAGGGGTCCCCGGGTCTGAA. It encodes CASSPTGVPGSE. The entire CDR3 protein is CASSPTGVPGSEAFF. Supplemented by reference TRBV5-1 and TRBJ1-1, the full variable domain reads KAGVTQTPRYLIKTRGQQVTLSCSPISGHRSVSWYQQTPGQGLQFLFEYFSETQRNKGNFPGRFSGRQFSNSRSEMNVSTLELGDSALYLCASSPTGVPGSEAFFGQGTRLTVV.

On this clone itself: The read ends 3 residues before the CDR3 terminus; that terminus is restored from the germline J gene. This chain connects TRBV13 to TRBJ2-3; perhaps TRBD2 as D (5 bases). The CDR3 has 13 amino acids. Germline V lookup: CDR1 PRHDT, CDR2 FYEKMQ (reference sequence). The CDR3 here is CASSLGRVETQYF. Incomplete CDR3 DNA: TGTGCCAGCAGCTTAGGGCGGGTGGAGACG.